This TCR beta chain was sequenced during a study of CXCR3-negative and CXCR3-positive naive CD8 T cells. CDR1 is SQVTM, CDR2 ANQGSEA, per germline. This CDR3 comprises 15 residues. 5' RACE that incorporated UMI labels was used to prepare the TRB cDNA libraries. TCRdb re-called the 5' RACE reads and catalogs CDR3 proteins one per entry, DNA excluded. The record lists 65,000 to 95,000 distinct CDR3 sequences, of which the ten most abundant hold approximately 1.4%. CD45RO-CCR7+CD27+CD95- was the phenotype of naive CD8+ T cells. Points from the study as a whole: Both naive subsets, CXCR3-negative and CXCR3-positive, displayed similar TRBV-TRBJ usage, unlike memory cells. Cryopreserved cells showed partially decreased CXCR3 expression, and most assays used fresh PBMCs. Naive subsets did not differ in surface CD5, and TRB CDR3 properties served to infer TCR strength.

Concerning this clonotype itself: What it binds is not known.

The rearrangement joins TRBV29-1 to TRBJ2-7; TCRdb proposes TRBD2, but this gene call is untestable without DNA. The material sequenced was naive CXCR3- CD8+ T cells from blood. The subset denotes: CD45RO-CCR7+CD27+CD95- naive CD8+ T cells lacking CXCR3 (TNR3-). The sequence came from a human donor in good health. Some clones in this sample may be carry-over from other donors' samples. The CDR3 here is CSVEALLAESYEQYF.